These 23 T cell receptor beta chains were sequenced from one sample in a study of T-cell memory formation after mild COVID-19 (dated by TCRdb to the early 2020s). The library came from 5' RACE. TCRdb names Illumina NovaSeq 6000 as the instrument used. TCRdb trimmed the raw reads at Q25, called clones with MiXCR and kept productive beta chains. Merged by CDR3 protein, the rows form single entries marked with the most common genes and DNA. In all, the sample holds roughly 250,000 distinct CDR3 sequences, and roughly 17% of those were seen once. The top ten clones comprise approximately 3.6% of the sample. The sequenced material came from PBMCs or a T cell subset sorted from them (not recorded which). The source is a man between 18 and 35 years old who had mild COVID-19 (a few samples of this study predate the infection). The sample titles of this study are shuffled in the database, so cell type and time point are left out; the donor was told from shared clones.

The chain employs TRBV4-3 and TRBJ2-7; TRBD1 matches at 8 bases. J gave up 1 base and V 1 base, and 6 bases lay outside the gene matches. The CDR3 has 16 residues. From germline, CDR1 is LGHNA and CDR2 YSLEER. CDR3 amino acids: CASSQGLRTGSYEQYF. In DNA, the CDR3 is TGCGCCAGCAGCCAAGGTCTAAGGACAGGGTCCTACGAGCAGTACTTC.

This chain uses TRBV7-2 with TRBJ2-6; no firm D call. Trimming shortened V by 1 base and J by 0 bases, and 4 bases separated the two germline ends. Germline V gene sequence: CDR1 SGHTA, CDR2 FQGNSA. The CDR3 sequence is 15 residues long. The CDR3 loop reads CASSLDISGANVLTF. The CDR3 coding sequence is TGTGCCAGCAGCTTAGATATCTCTGGGGCCAACGTCCTGACTTTC.

The chain combines TRBV6-6 with TRBJ2-5, with 9 bases matching TRBD2. This CDR3 region has 16 residues. V dropped 7 bases and J dropped 5; count of bases not matched to a gene: 14. Germline V gene data show CDR1 as MNHNY and CDR2 as SVGAGI (reference sequence). CDR3 loop: CASTLRAGTSQETQYF. As DNA, the CDR3 is TGTGCCAGCACCCTCCGAGCCGGGACTAGCCAGGAGACCCAGTACTTC.

This clonotype was seen ten or more times. V is TRBV5-1 and J is TRBJ1-3, with TRBD1 as a possible D gene (5 bases). Germline CDR1 and CDR2: SGHRS and YFSETQ. The CDR3 is made up of 17 amino acids. V was shortened by 4 bases and J by 0 bases, with 17 bases between the two germline ends. The CDR3 DNA sequence: TGCGCCAGCAGCCCAGGCTACAGGCCTGCCTCTGGAAACACCATATATTTT. This translates into CASSPGYRPASGNTIYF.

This clonotype showed up many times. V gene TRBV15 combines with J gene TRBJ2-1; unclear D gene. The CDR3 has 14 residues. Trimming stripped 0 bases from V and 12 bases from J, with 15 bases between. Per germline, CDR1 LNHNV and CDR2 YYDKDF (reference sequence). CDR3 coding DNA: TGTGCCACCAGCAGAGATTCGGGCCCGGTCAGGCAGTTCTTC. Translation gives CATSRDSGPVRQFF.

This clonotype appeared many times. CDR3 in amino acids: CASKEANMNGYTF. CDR3 coding DNA: TGTGCCAGCAAGGAAGCCAATATGAATGGCTACACCTTC. The chain carries TRBV12-3 or TRBV12-4 and TRBJ1-2; the D is unclear. Trimming cost V 7 bases and J 6 bases, with 15 bases left between them. The CDR3 runs 13 residues.

Regarding this clonotype: Mismatch with germline at one junction end may stem from a read error. The J gene is TRBJ1-6, the V gene TRBV4-3; tentatively, D is TRBD1 (5 bases). CDR3 length equals 16 residues. CDR1 LGHNA and CDR2 YSLEER come from the germline V gene. CDR3 nucleotide sequence: TGCGCCAGCAGACAAGATCTGGGGACTGCGCGGCCGCCCCTCCACTTT. Translated: CASRQDLGTARPPLHF.

This clonotype appeared a few times. The CDR3 DNA reads TGTGCCAGCAGTTGGGACATAAGAAACACCATATATTTT. Amino acid sequence: CASSWDIRNTIYF. The rearrangement uses TRBV12-3 or TRBV12-4 and TRBJ1-3; D may be TRBD1 (6 bases). The CDR3 loop spans 13 amino acids. V was cut by 4 bases and J by 5 bases, with 9 bases left in between.

This clonotype was detected only a few times. The gene calls are TRBV3-1 and TRBJ2-7; no clear D. Germline CDR1 reads LGHDT; CDR2 reads YNNKEL (reference sequence). The ends were cut back, 11 bases at V and 10 bases at J, with 9 bases in the middle. The CDR3 is 8 residues long. The CDR3 loop reads CALRLQYF. The CDR3 DNA reads TGTGCCTTACGCCTTCAGTACTTC.

The chain employs TRBV21-1 and TRBJ2-7; TRBD1 is taken as the D call from the table, unchecked against the DNA. TRBV21-1 corresponds to a pseudogene. The length of the CDR3 is 13 residues. For the CDR3, the DNA is TGTGCCAGCAGCGCCGTACAGGTCTACGAGCAGTACTTC. Protein: CASSAVQVYEQYF.

The chain recombines TRBV6-5 with TRBJ2-5; either TRBD1 or TRBD2 may supply D (5 bases each). The CDR3 has 13 amino acids. Deletions cut 11 bases from V and 4 bases from J, with 17 bases between. The germline gives CDR1 MNHEY, CDR2 SVGAGI. CDR3 bases: TGTGCCCACGGGGCCACCACTGGAGAGACCCAGTACTTC. It yields the protein CAHGATTGETQYF.

The V gene is TRBV7-8, the J gene TRBJ2-7, with D uncertain. This CDR3 region has 14 residues. V shed 1 base and J shed 0 bases, with 7 bases lying between them. Germline V gene sequence: CDR1 SGHVS, CDR2 FQNEAQ. The CDR3 protein is CASSLGEYSYEQYF. CDR3 sequence (DNA): TGTGCCAGCAGCTTAGGCGAGTACTCCTACGAGCAGTACTTC.

This clonotype appeared a single time. This rearrangement joins TRBV20-1 to TRBJ2-3; 10 positions match TRBD2. J was trimmed by 5 bases and V by 5 bases; bases with no gene match: 10. The germline V gene has CDR1 DFQATT and CDR2 SNEGSKA (reference sequence). The CDR3 contains 15 residues. The CDR3 coding sequence is TGCAGTGCTCCGGCTAGCGGGGGACCCCAAGATACGCAGTATTTT. It codes for CSAPASGGPQDTQYF.

The chain couples TRBV25-1 to TRBJ1-1; the D is unclear. CDR3 length: 13 residues. Germline-derived CDR1 and CDR2 are MGHDK and SYGVNS. V was clipped by 2 bases and J by 1 base, with 5 bases between them. As DNA, the CDR3 is TGTGCCAGCAGTGAAGACCCGAACACTGAAGCTTTCTTT. Its protein product is CASSEDPNTEAFF.

This clonotype was seen more than once but under ten times. The chain employs TRBV29-1 and TRBJ1-1, with D uncertain. The CDR3 has 10 residues. Germline values: CDR1 SQVTM, CDR2 ANQGSEA. Trimming took 1 base from V and 12 from J, leaving 9 bases between them. In DNA form, the CDR3 reads TGCAGCGTTGAAGGGGTTGAGACTTTCTTT. Translation: CSVEGVETFF.

This chain uses TRBV14 with TRBJ1-1; a weak D match, TRBD1 (6 bases). There are 12 residues in the CDR3. Germline values: CDR1 SGHDN, CDR2 FVKESK. The DNA for the CDR3 is TGTGCGGTACAGGGCGGGGACACTGAAGCTTTCTTT. Residues: CAVQGGDTEAFF.

This sequence joins TRBV29-1 and TRBJ1-3; D unresolved. Germline CDR1 and CDR2: SQVTM and ANQGSEA. CDR3 length: 14 amino acids. Trimming removed 2 bases from V and 0 bases from J, with 8 bases in between. The CDR3 is CSVELTGSGNTIYF. Written as DNA, the CDR3 is TGCAGCGTTGAATTGACCGGCTCTGGAAACACCATATATTTT.

The V call is TRBV20-1, the J call TRBJ2-3; D uncertain. The V gene lost 0 bases and the J gene lost 0 bases, with 4 bases spanning the gap. The germline CDR1 and CDR2 sequences are DFQATT and SNEGSKA (reference sequence). The CDR3 is 13 residues long. In nucleotides, the CDR3 is TGCAGTGCTAGAGAGGTCAGCACAGATACGCAGTATTTT. Translating it yields CSAREVSTDTQYF.

This clonotype was observed at least ten times. This sequence joins TRBV11-2 and TRBJ2-3; D possibly corresponds to TRBD1 (6 bases). CDR3 length: 15 amino acids. The V and J ends lost 1 base and 1 base respectively, with 9 bases between them. Per the germline V gene, CDR1 is SGHAT and CDR2 is FQNNGV. CDR3 protein: CASSLGGTRTDTQYF. The CDR3 coding sequence is TGTGCCAGCAGCTTAGGGGGGACACGCACAGATACGCAGTATTTT.

The genes are TRBV2 and TRBJ1-5, with D hard to call. Germline assignment: CDR1 SNHLY and CDR2 FYNNEI. Trimming took off 4 bases at V and 10 bases at J, with 20 bases between the two ends. This CDR3 is 15 amino acids long. The CDR3 is CASSVAWAGTHPQHF. CDR3 coding DNA: TGTGCCAGCAGTGTAGCGTGGGCAGGTACGCATCCCCAGCATTTT.

This clonotype was seen more than once but under ten times. The gene calls are TRBV12-3 or TRBV12-4 and TRBJ2-1; TRBD1 matches 10 bases. V trimming: 3 bases; J trimming: 1 base; junction bases outside the gene matches: 9. The CDR3 runs to 18 residues. The CDR3: CASSFRTGGKRSYNEQFF. The CDR3 DNA sequence: TGTGCCAGCAGTTTTCGGACAGGGGGTAAGCGGTCCTACAATGAGCAGTTCTTC.

This clonotype has at least ten counts. V usage is TRBV7-2 and J usage is TRBJ2-3; no definite D call. The CDR3 length is 11 residues. V shed 3 bases and J shed 5 bases, with 3 bases lying between them. The V gene's germline CDR1 is SGHTA and CDR2 FQGNSA. The chain's CDR3 is CASSFLDTQYF. The CDR3 coding sequence is TGTGCCAGCAGCTTTTTAGATACGCAGTATTTT.

This clonotype was counted a few times. V is TRBV7-9 and J is TRBJ2-6; D is unclear. The V gene's germline CDR1 is SEHNR and CDR2 FQNEAQ (reference sequence). This CDR3 has 15 amino acids. Trimming removed 5 bases at V and 3 bases at J, with 11 bases between. The CDR3: CASSPGGYGANVLTF. CDR3 DNA: TGTGCCAGCAGCCCTGGCGGATATGGGGCCAACGTCCTGACTTTC.